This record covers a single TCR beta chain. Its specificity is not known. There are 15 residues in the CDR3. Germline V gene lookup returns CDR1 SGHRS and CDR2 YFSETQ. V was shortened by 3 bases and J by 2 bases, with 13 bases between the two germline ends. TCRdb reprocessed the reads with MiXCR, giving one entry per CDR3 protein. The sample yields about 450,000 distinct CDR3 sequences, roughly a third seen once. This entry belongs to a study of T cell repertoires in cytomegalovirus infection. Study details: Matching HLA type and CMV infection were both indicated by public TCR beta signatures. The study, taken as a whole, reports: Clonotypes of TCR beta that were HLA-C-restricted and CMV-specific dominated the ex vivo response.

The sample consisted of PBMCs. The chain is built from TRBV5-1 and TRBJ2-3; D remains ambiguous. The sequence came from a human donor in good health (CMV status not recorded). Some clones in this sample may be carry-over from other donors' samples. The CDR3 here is CASSYLNALTDTQYF. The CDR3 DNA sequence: TGCGCCAGCAGCTACCTGAACGCCCTCACAGATACGCAGTATTTT.